Only one count was recorded for the clone carrying this T cell receptor (beta chain). Authors' analysis steps: Amplification of reference gene primers provided the estimated nucleated cell counts. The repertoire was sequenced with immunoSEQ multiplex PCR; TCRdb's copy has only in-frame clones and lacks some. V and J calls and clone size follow that table, whereas D and trimming were derived from the DNA. The sample has more than 4,000 clones, about 88% seen once. This entry comes from a study of blood T cell repertoires in COVID-19. About the research overall: Sample material is recorded as cDNA or gDNA derived from T cells, B-cell-depleted T cells, or PBMCs.

Trimming left V 3 bases short and J 0 bases short, with 14 bases between. Germline V CDR1 and CDR2: KGHSH, LQKENI. CDR3 length: 16 residues. V is TRBV18 and J is TRBJ1-1; D may be TRBD1 (6 bases). The sequenced sample was peripheral blood. The clonotype originates from a woman at least 80 years old with acute or convalescent COVID-19. As DNA, the CDR3 is TGTGCCAGCTCACCCCTCTCCACAGGGATGAACACTGAAGCTTTCTTT. Translation gives CASSPLSTGMNTEAFF.